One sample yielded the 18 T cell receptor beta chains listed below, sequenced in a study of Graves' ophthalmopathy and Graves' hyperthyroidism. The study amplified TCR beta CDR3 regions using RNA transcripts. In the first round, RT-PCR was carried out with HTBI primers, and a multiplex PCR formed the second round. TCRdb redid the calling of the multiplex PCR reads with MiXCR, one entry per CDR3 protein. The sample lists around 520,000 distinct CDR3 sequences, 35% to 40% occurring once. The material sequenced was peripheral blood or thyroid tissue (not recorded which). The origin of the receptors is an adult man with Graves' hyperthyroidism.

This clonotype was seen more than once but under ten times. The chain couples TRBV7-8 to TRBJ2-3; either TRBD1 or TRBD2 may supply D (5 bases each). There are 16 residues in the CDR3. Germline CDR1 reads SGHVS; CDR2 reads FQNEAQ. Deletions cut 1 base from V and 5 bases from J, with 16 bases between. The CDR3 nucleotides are TGTGCCAGCAGCTTAGAGTTTGGGCCAGGGAGAGATACGCAGTATTTT. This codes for CASSLEFGPGRDTQYF.

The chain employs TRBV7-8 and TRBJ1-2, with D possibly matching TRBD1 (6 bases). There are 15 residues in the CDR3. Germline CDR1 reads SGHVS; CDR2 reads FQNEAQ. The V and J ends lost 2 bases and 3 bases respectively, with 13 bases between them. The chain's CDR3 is CASSLIRGGDYGYTF. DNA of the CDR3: TGTGCCAGCAGCTTAATCAGGGGAGGCGACTATGGCTACACCTTC.

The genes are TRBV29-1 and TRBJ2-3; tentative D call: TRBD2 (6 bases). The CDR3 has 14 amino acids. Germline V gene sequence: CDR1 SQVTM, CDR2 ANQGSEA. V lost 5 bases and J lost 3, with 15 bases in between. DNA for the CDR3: TGCAGCGTTCCGATCGGGGGTCGGACAGATACGCAGTATTTT. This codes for CSVPIGGRTDTQYF.

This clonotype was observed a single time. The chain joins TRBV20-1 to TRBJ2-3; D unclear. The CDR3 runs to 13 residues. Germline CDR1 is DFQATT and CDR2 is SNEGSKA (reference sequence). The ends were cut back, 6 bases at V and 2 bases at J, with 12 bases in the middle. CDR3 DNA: TGCAGTGCCCCCACAGAGTTCACAGATACGCAGTATTTT. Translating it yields CSAPTEFTDTQYF.

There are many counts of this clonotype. This CDR3 is CASSSSTSGSPGELFF. The CDR3 DNA sequence: TGTGCCAGCAGCTCTTCGACTAGCGGGAGCCCCGGGGAGCTGTTTTTT. V gene TRBV7-3 combines with J gene TRBJ2-2; 12 bases align to TRBD2. Germline trimming cut 4 bases from V and 6 bases from J; bases unmatched to any gene: 6. The germline CDR1 and CDR2 sequences are SGHTA and FQGTGA. The CDR3 has 16 amino acids.

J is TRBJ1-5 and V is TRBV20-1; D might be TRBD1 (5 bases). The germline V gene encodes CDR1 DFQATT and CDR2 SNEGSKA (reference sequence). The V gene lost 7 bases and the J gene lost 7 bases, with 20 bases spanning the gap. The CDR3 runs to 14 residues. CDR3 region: CSELSGSDTQPQHF. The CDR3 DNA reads TGCAGTGAGCTGTCAGGGAGTGACACCCAGCCCCAGCATTTT.

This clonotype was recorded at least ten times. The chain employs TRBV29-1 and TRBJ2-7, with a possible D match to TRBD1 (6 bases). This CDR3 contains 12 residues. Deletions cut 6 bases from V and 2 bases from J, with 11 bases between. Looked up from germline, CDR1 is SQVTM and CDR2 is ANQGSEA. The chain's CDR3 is CSVEGHPYEQYF. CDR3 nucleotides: TGCAGCGTAGAGGGACATCCCTACGAGCAGTACTTC.

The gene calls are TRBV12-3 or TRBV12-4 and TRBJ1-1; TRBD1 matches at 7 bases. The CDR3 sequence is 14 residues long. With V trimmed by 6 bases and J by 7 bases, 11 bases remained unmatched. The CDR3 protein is CASSGGDSLFEAFF. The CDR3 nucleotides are TGTGCCAGCAGCGGGGGGGACAGCCTATTTGAAGCTTTCTTT.

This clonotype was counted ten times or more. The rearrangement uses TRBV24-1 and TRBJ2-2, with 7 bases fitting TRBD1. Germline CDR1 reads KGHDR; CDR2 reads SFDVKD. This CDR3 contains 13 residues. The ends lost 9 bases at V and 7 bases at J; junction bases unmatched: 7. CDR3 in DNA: TGTGCCACCTCTGCAGGGGGAAGCGGGGAGCTGTTTTTT. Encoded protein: CATSAGGSGELFF.

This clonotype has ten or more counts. In DNA, the CDR3 is TGTGCCAGCAGTAAACAGGGGGCAGTTCAGCCCCAGCATTTT. Residues: CASSKQGAVQPQHF. The V call is TRBV12-3 or TRBV12-4, the J call TRBJ1-5; TRBD1 agrees at 9 bases. The CDR3 runs 14 residues. J lost 6 bases, V lost 5 bases, and 5 bases had no gene match.

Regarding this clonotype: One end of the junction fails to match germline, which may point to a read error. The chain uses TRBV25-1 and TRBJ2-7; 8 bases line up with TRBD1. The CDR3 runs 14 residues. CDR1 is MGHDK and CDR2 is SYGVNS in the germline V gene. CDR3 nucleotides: TGTACCAGCAGCGTCAGGACAGGGCGGGGTGAGCAGTACTTC. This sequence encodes CTSSVRTGRGEQYF.

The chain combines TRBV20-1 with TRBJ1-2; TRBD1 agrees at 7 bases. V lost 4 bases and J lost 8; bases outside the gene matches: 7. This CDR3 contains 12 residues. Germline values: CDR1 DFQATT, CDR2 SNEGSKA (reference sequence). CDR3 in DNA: TGCAGTGCTACACGACAGGGCCTGGGCTACACCTTC. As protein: CSATRQGLGYTF.

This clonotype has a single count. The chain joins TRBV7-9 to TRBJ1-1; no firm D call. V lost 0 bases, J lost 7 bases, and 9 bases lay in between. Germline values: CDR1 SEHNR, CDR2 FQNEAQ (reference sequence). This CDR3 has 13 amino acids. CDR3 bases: TGTGCCAGCAGCTTAGCCGAAGACGGTGAAGCTTTCTTT. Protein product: CASSLAEDGEAFF.

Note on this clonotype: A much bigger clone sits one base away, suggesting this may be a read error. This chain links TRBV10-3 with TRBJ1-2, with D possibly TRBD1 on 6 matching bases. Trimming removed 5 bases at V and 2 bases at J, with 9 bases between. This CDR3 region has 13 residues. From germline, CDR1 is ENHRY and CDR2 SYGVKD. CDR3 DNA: TGTGCCATCAGTCCGGGACAAAACTATGGCTACACCTTC. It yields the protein CAISPGQNYGYTF.

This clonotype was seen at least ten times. As DNA, the CDR3 is TGTGCCACCAGTGCGGAGGCGAACACCGGGGAGCTGTTTTTT. Encoded protein: CATSAEANTGELFF. This chain links TRBV24-1 with TRBJ2-2, with D perhaps matching TRBD2 (5 bases). This CDR3 comprises 14 residues. V was pared by 5 bases and J by 0 bases, with 6 bases between. The germline gives CDR1 KGHDR, CDR2 SFDVKD.

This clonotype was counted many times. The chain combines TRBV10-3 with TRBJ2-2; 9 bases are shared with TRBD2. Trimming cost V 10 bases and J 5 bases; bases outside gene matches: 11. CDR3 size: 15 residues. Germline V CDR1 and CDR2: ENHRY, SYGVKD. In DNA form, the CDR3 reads TGTGCCACCAGAGGATCTAGCGGGGCTACCGGGGAGCTGTTTTTT. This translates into CATRGSSGATGELFF.

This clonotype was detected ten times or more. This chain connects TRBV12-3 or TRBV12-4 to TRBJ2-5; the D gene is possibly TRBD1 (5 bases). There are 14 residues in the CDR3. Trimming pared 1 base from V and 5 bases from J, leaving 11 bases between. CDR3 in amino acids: CASSLGQGRETQYF. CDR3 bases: TGTGCCAGCAGTTTAGGGCAGGGCAGGGAGACCCAGTACTTC.

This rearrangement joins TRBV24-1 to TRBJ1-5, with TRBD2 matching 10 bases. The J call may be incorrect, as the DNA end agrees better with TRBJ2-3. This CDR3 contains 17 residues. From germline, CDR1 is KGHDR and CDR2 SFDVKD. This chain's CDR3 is CATSDEGPASGRGTQYF. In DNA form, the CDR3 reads TGTGCCACCAGTGATGAGGGGCCGGCTAGCGGGAGAGGTACGCAGTATTTT.